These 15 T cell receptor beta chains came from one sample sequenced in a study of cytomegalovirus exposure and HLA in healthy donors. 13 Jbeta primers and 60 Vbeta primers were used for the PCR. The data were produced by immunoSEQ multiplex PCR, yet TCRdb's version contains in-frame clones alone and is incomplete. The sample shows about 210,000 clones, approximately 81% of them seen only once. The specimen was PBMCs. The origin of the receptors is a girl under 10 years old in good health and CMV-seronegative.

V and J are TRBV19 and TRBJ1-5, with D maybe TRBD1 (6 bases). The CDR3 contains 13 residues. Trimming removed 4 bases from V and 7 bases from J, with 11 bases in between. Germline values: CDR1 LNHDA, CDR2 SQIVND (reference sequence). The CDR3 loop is CASSSRGSQPQHF. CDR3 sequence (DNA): TGTGCCAGTAGTAGCAGGGGATCCCAGCCCCAGCATTTT. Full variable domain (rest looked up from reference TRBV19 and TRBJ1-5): DGGITQSPKYLFRKEGQNVTLSCEQNLNHDAMYWYRQDPGQGLRLIYYSQIVNDFQKGDIAEGYSVSREKKESFPLTVTSAQKNPTAFYLCASSSRGSQPQHFGDGTRLSIL.

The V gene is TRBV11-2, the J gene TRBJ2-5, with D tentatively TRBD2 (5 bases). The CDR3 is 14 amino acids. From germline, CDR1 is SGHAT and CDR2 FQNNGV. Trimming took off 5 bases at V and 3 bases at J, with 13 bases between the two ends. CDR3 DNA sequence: TGTGCCAGCAGCGAGTTGGCGAGGGAAGAGACCCAGTACTTC. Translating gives CASSELAREETQYF.

The DNA for the CDR3 is TGTGCCAGCAGCCCCTCGGACTATCAGGCCTACACCTTC. This encodes CASSPSDYQAYTF. The chain is built from TRBV7-9 and TRBJ1-2; no reliable D call. The length of the CDR3 is 13 residues. CDR1 and CDR2 from the germline V gene are SEHNR and FQNEAQ (reference sequence). Between the trimmed V and J ends, which lost 5 bases and 10 bases, there was a span of 17 bases. Full variable domain (remainder filled in from reference TRBV7-9 and TRBJ1-2): DTGVSQNPRHKITKRGQNVTFRCDPISEHNRLYWYRQTLGQGPEFLTYFQNEAQLEKSRLLSDRFSAERPKGSFSTLEIQRTEQGDSAMYLCASSPSDYQAYTFGSGTRLTVV.

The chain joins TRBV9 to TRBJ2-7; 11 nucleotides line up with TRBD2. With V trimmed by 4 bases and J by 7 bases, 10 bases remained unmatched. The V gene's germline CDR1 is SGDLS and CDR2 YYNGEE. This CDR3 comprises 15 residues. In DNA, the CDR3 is TGTGCCAGCAGCCCTCGACTAGCGGGGTTAAGTGAGCAGTACTTC. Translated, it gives CASSPRLAGLSEQYF.

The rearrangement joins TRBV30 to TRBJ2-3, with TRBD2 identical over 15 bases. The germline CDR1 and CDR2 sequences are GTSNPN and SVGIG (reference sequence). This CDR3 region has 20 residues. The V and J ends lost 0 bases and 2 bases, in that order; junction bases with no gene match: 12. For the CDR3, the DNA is TGTGCCTGGAGTGTAAGGCGGACTAGCGGGGGGGCCGGTGTCACAGATACGCAGTATTTT. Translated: CAWSVRRTSGGAGVTDTQYF.

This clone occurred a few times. In DNA form, the CDR3 reads TGTGCCAGCATGACAGGGATCAATCAGCCCCAGCATTTT. Translated: CASMTGINQPQHF. This chain links TRBV2 with TRBJ1-5, with 7 bases lining up with TRBD1. Germline V gene sequence: CDR1 SNHLY, CDR2 FYNNEI. This CDR3 contains 13 residues. Trimming cost V 7 bases and J 3 bases; bases outside gene matches: 3.

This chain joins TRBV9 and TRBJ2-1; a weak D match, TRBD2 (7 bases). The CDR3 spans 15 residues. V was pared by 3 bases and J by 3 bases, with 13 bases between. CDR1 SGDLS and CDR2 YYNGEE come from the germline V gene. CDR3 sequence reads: CASSEGGGHYNEQFF. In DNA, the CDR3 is TGTGCCAGCAGCGAGGGGGGGGGCCACTACAATGAGCAGTTCTTC.

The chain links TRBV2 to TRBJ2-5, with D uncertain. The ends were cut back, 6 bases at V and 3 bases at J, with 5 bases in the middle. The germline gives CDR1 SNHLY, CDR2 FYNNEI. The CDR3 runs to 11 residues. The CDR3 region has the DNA TGTGCCAGCAGGTTAGAAGAGACCCAGTACTTC. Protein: CASRLEETQYF.

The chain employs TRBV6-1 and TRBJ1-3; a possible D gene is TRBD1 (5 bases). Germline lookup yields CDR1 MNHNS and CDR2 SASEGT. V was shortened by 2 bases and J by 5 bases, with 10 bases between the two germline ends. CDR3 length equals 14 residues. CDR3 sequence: CASSEPGGRNTIYF. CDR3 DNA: TGTGCCAGCAGTGAACCGGGGGGGAGAAACACCATATATTTT.

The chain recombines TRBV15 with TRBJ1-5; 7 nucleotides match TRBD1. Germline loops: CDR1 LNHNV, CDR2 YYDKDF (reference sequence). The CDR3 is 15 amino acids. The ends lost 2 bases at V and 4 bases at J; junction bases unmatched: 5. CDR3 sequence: CATSRTGVLNQPQHF. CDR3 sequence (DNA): TGTGCCACCAGCAGAACAGGGGTATTAAATCAGCCCCAGCATTTT.

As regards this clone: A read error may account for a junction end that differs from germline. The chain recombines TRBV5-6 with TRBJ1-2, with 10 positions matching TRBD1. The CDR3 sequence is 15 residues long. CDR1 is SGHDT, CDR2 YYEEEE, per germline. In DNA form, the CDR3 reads TGTGCCAGCACCATGACAGGGGGCCTAAGTTATGGCCACACCTTC. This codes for CASTMTGGLSYGHTF. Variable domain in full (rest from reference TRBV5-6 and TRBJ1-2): DAGVTQSPTHLIKTRGQQVTLRCSPKSGHDTVSWYQQALGQGPQFIFQYYEEEERQRGNFPDRFSGHQFPNYSSELNVNALLLGDSALYLCASTMTGGLSYGHTFGSGTRLTVV.

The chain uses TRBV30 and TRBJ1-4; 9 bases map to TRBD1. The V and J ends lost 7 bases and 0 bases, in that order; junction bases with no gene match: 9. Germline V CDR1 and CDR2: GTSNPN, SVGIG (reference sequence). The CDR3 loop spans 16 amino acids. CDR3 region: CASRGTGFSTNEKLFF. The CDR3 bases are TGTGCCTCGAGAGGGACAGGGTTTTCAACTAATGAAAAACTGTTTTTT.

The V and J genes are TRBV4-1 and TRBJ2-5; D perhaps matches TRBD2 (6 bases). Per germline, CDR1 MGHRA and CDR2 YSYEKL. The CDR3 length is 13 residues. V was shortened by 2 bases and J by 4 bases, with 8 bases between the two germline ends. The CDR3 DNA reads TGCGCCAGCAGCCAACAGGAGGGAGAGACCCAGTACTTC. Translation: CASSQQEGETQYF.

For the CDR3, the DNA is TGTGCCTTTTTTAGGAACACCGGGGAGCTGTTTTTT. The encoded protein is CAFFRNTGELFF. The J gene is TRBJ2-2, the V gene TRBV30; D is unclear. CDR3 length: 12 amino acids. The V end was cut by 7 bases, the J end by 1 base, with 7 bases between. Germline lookup yields CDR1 GTSNPN and CDR2 SVGIG (reference sequence).

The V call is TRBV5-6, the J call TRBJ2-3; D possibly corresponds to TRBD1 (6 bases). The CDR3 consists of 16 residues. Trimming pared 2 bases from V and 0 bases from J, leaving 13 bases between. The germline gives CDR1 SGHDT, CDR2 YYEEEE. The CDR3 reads CASSLLGQSSTDTQYF. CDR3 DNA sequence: TGTGCCAGCAGCTTATTAGGACAGAGTAGCACAGATACGCAGTATTTT.